This T cell receptor (beta chain) was captured in a study of cytomegalovirus exposure and HLA in healthy donors. The protocol was immunoSEQ multiplex PCR, while the TCRdb copy is restricted to in-frame clones and leaves out a portion. The sample gives 250,000 to 400,000 clones, 88% of which show up once; around 0.88% is in the top ten. As concerns this clone: Antigen specificity is unknown.

Regarding the study as a whole: Rarity characterized most TCR sequences, yet some public TCRs appeared in many donors.

CDR1 is LNHDA, CDR2 SQIVND, per germline (reference sequence). V shed 2 bases, J shed 5 bases, and the junction held 3 bases outside the gene matches. The CDR3 spans 14 residues. The specimen was PBMCs. This sequence originates from a man aged 30-40 years in good health and CMV-seronegative. The chain carries TRBV19 and TRBJ2-3; 8 nucleotides agree with TRBD1. This chain's CDR3 is CASSIQGARDTQYF. Written as DNA, the CDR3 is TGTGCCAGTAGTATACAGGGGGCAAGAGATACGCAGTATTTT.